The 13 T cell receptor beta chains below were found in one sample sequenced in a study of CD8+ T cells in alopecia areata. After isolation, RNA underwent reverse transcription to generate cDNA as the sequencing template. Clones were read by immunoSEQ multiplex PCR, and TCRdb kept only the in-frame ones, dropping some. The sample contains some 110,000 clones, none of them singletons. The sequenced material came from lesional skin. Every receptor here comes from a C3H/HeJ mouse with alopecia areata. Strain haplotype (MHC): H2-k.

This clone was detected a few times. Any gene name here is a mouse gene name. Read data end 4 residues before the CDR3 end; the end is taken from the germline J gene. The V and J genes are TRBV1 and TRBJ2-7, with D perhaps matching TRBD2 (5 bases). CDR3 length: 16 amino acids. The V gene's germline CDR1 is NSQYPW and CDR2 LRSPGD (reference sequence). The ends were cut back, 1 base at V and 0 bases at J, with 13 bases in the middle. Incomplete CDR3 DNA: TGCACCTGCAGTGCAGGAGGTGGGGAGAGCTCCTAT. Encoded protein: CTCSAGGGESSY. In full, the CDR3 is CTCSAGGGESSYEQYF.

This clone was counted only a few times. The genes are named according to mouse. The missing CDR3 end, 4 residues past where the read stops, is filled in from the germline J gene. The chain employs TRBV1 and TRBJ2-5; a weak D match, TRBD1 (5 bases). Trimming left V 0 bases short and J 2 bases short, with 9 bases between. CDR1 and CDR2 from the germline V gene are NSQYPW and LRSPGD (reference sequence). CDR3 length equals 15 residues. The covered CDR3 bases are TGCACCTGCAGTGCAGACAGGGAGGTCCAAGAC. This encodes CTCSADREVQD. The whole CDR3 protein reads CTCSADREVQDTQYF.

This clone occurred a few times. TCRdb lists a protein that is different at residue 13 from the translated DNA; the protein given here uses the DNA translation. Here the gene names and germline are mouse. The CDR3 extends 3 residues past the end of the read, so its final part is completed from the germline J gene. The chain recombines TRBV1 with TRBJ1-6, with a possible D match to TRBD1 (6 bases). TRBJ1-6 is known as an ORF, though its function is uncertain. The CDR3 extends over 16 amino acids. The germline V gene has CDR1 NSQYPW and CDR2 LRSPGD (reference sequence). Trimming cost V 1 base and J 4 bases, with 11 bases left between them. This chain's CDR3 is CTCSAGTGIYNSPLYF. The covered CDR3 bases are TGCACCTGCAGTGCAGGTACAGGGATTTATAATTCGCCC.

To note about this clone: Here the gene names and germline are mouse. Sequencing ends 4 residues short of the CDR3 end; the germline J gene provides the rest. The V gene is TRBV17, the J gene TRBJ2-5; 9 nucleotides match TRBD1. The CDR3 covers 14 residues. CDR1 and CDR2 from the germline V gene are MNHDT and YYDKIL. The CDR3 is CASSAGTGMDTQYF. CDR3 bases read: TGTGCTAGCAGTGCCGGGACAGGGATGGAC.

This clone was seen ten or more times. The germline and genes are mouse ones. The sequenced fragment ends 4 residues before the CDR3 boundary, so the rest is inferred from the germline J gene. This chain uses TRBV13-3 with TRBJ2-3; D may be TRBD2 (6 bases). Germline V gene data show CDR1 as NNHDY and CDR2 as SYVADS. V was cut by 2 bases and J by 0 bases, with 13 bases left in between. The CDR3 contains 16 residues. The CDR3 region is CASSEVWGDSAETLYF. Partial CDR3 DNA: TGTGCCAGCAGTGAAGTCTGGGGAGACAGTGCAGAA.

In this sample, this clone turned up a few times. Each gene name is a mouse one. The read terminates 4 residues ahead of where the CDR3 ends, so the germline J gene completes it. The J gene is TRBJ2-1, the V gene TRBV13-3; tentative D call: TRBD1 (6 bases). Germline CDR1 is NNHDY and CDR2 is SYVADS. V was trimmed by 1 base and J by 2 bases, leaving 10 bases between them. The CDR3 has 15 residues. Incomplete CDR3 DNA: TGTGCCAGCAGTGATAACAGGGAGGACTATGCT. This codes for CASSDNREDYA. The full CDR3 is CASSDNREDYAEQFF.

This clone has at least ten counts. Gene and germline names: mouse. From the germline J gene comes the end of the CDR3, since the read stops 4 residues before it. The rearrangement uses TRBV13-1 and TRBJ2-3, with 13 bases that match TRBD2. The trim removed 3 bases at V and 0 bases at J, leaving 1 base unmatched. The V gene's germline CDR1 is NSHNY and CDR2 SYGAGN. The CDR3 has 16 amino acids. The CDR3: CASSGTGGASAETLYF. Partial CDR3 DNA: TGTGCCAGCAGTGGGACTGGGGGGGCTAGTGCAGAA.

Comment on this clone: TCRdb's protein sequence differs at residue 12 from the translated DNA; the protein presented here follows the DNA. Germline and genes: mouse. The sequenced fragment ends 3 residues before the CDR3 boundary, so the rest is inferred from the germline J gene. The chain links TRBV19 to TRBJ1-6, with TRBD1 identical over 10 bases. TRBJ1-6 is an open reading frame whose function is uncertain. Trimming cost V 5 bases and J 10 bases; bases outside gene matches: 9. Per the germline V gene, CDR1 is FNHDT and CDR2 is SITEND (reference sequence). The CDR3 runs 15 residues. The CDR3 DNA, read in part, is TGTGCCAGCAGCCCCCGGGACAGGGGAGGGTCGCCC. It translates to CASSPRDRGGSP. The whole CDR3 protein is CASSPRDRGGSPLYF.

This clone has a count of ten or more. Gene names refer to mouse genes. The missing CDR3 end, 4 residues past where the read stops, is filled in from the germline J gene. Other DNA sequences within the sample encode an identical CDR3. The V and J genes are TRBV13-2 and TRBJ2-1; D possibly corresponds to TRBD2 (6 bases). Trimming cost V 1 base and J 3 bases, with 8 bases left between them. The CDR3 has 14 residues. Germline V lookup: CDR1 NNHNN, CDR2 SYGAGS (reference sequence). The CDR3 spells CASGDLGRYAEQFF. The sequenced CDR3 bases are TGTGCCAGCGGTGATCTGGGGCGCTATGCT.

In its sample, this clone was seen a few times. Gene names denote mouse genes. From the germline J gene comes the end of the CDR3, since the read stops 4 residues before it. The V call is TRBV16, the J call TRBJ2-7; 10 bases line up with TRBD2. This CDR3 comprises 16 residues. Germline CDR1 reads SGHSA; CDR2 reads FRNQAP. The CDR3 bases that were read are TGTGCAAGCAGCTTAGATCCCTGGGGGGGCCGGTAT. Translation: CASSLDPWGGRY. The entire CDR3 sequence reads CASSLDPWGGRYEQYF.

A word on this clone: Gene names are the mouse ones. The DNA read from the CDR3 is TGTGCCAGCAGTGATCAGGGACAGGGGAGCTCCTAT. It codes for CASSDQGQGSSY. The whole CDR3 sequence reads CASSDQGQGSSYEQYF. The V and J genes are TRBV13-1 and TRBJ2-7; 10 positions agree with TRBD1. The sequenced fragment ends 4 residues before the CDR3 boundary, so the rest is inferred from the germline J gene. V dropped 1 base and J dropped 0; count of bases not matched to a gene: 4. CDR1 is NSHNY, CDR2 SYGAGN, per germline. The CDR3 is 16 residues long.

This clone has a count of ten or more. Mouse gene names and germline throughout. Other DNA sequences in this sample translate to the same CDR3. CDR3 DNA, as far as it was read: TGTGCCAGCAGTGATGCAAGACAAGCAAACACA. Its protein product is CASSDARQANT. The full CDR3 is CASSDARQANTEVFF. The chain has TRBV13-3 and TRBJ1-1; D is ambiguous. The read ends 4 residues early relative to the CDR3; the germline J gene fills the gap. Germline loops: CDR1 NNHDY, CDR2 SYVADS. The CDR3 totals 15 residues. The V end lost 0 bases, the J end lost 0 bases, and 9 bases lay between the germline ends.

In regard to this clone: Gene labels here are mouse ones. The read comes to an end 4 residues before the CDR3 does, leaving the germline J gene to fill in the end. The chain has TRBV13-3 and TRBJ2-1; 9 nucleotides align to TRBD1. Per germline, CDR1 NNHDY and CDR2 SYVADS. V shed 3 bases and J 5 bases; nucleotides not matched to a gene: 6. CDR3 length equals 15 residues. This CDR3 reads CASSGGGQGDAEQFF. The DNA read from the CDR3 is TGTGCCAGCAGTGGTGGGGGACAGGGAGATGCT.